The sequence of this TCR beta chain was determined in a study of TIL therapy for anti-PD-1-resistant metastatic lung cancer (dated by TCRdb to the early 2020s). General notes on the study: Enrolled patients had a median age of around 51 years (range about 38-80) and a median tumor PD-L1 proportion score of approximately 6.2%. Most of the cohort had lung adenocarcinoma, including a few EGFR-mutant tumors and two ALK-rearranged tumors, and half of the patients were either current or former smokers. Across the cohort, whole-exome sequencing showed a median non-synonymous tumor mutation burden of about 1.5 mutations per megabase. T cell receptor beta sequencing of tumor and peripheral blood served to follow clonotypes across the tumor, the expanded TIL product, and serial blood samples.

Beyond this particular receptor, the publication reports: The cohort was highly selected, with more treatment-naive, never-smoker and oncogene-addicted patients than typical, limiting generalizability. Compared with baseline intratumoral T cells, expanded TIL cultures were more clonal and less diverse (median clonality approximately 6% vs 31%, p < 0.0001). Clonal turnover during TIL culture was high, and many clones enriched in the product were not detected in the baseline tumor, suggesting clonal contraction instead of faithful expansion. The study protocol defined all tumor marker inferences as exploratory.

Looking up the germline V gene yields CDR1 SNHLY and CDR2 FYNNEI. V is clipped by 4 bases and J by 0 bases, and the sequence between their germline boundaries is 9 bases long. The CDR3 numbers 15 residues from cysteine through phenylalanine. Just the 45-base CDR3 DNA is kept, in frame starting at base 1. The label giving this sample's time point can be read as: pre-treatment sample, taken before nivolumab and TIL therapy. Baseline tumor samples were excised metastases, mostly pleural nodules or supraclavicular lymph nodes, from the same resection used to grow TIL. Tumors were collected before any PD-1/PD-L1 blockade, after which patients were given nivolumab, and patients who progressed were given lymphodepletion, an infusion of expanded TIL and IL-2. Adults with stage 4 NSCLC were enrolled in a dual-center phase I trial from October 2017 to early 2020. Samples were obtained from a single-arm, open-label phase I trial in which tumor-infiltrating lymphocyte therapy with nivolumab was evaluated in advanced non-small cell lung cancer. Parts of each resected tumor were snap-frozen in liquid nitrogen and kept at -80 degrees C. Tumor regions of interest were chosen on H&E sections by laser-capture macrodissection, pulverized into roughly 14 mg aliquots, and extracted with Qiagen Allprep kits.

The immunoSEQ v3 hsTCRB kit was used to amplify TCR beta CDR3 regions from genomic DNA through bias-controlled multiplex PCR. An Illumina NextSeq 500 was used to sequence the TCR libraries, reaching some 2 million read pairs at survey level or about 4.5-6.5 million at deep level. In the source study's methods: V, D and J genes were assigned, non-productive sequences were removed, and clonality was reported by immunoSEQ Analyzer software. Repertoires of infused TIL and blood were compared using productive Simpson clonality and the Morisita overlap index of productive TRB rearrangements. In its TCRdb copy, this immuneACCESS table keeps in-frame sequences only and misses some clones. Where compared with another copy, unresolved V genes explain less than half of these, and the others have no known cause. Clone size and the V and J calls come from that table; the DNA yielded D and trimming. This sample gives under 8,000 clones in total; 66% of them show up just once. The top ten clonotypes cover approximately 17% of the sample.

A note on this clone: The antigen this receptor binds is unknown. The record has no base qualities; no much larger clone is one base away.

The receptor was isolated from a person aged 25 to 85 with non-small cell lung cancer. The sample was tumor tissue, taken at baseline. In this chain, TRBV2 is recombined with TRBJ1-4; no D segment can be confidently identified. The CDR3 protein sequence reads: CASSVDGATNEKLFF. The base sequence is TGTGCCAGCAGTGTCGACGGTGCAACTAATGAAAAACTGTTTTTT. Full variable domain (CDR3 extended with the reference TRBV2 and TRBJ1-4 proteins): EPEVTQTPSHQVTQMGQEVILRCVPISNHLYFYWYRQILGQKVEFLVSFYNNEISEKSEIFDDQFSVERPDGSNFTLKIRSTKLEDSAMYFCASSVDGATNEKLFFGSGTQLSVL.